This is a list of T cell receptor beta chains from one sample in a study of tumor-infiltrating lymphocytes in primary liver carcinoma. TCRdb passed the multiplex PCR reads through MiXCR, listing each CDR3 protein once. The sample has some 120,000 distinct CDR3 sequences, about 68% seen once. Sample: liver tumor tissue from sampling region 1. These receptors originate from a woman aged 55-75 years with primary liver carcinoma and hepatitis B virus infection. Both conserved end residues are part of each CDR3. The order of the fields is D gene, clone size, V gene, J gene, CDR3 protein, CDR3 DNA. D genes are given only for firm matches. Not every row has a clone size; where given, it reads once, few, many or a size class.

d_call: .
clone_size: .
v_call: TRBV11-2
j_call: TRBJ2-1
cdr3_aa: CASNQDSRYREQFF
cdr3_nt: TGTGCCAGCAATCAGGACTCGAGGTATAGGGAGCAGTTCTTT

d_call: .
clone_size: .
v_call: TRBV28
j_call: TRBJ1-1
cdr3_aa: CASSFTKGYTNTEAFF
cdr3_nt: TGTGCCAGCAGTTTTACGAAGGGGTATACAAACACTGAAGCTTTCTTT

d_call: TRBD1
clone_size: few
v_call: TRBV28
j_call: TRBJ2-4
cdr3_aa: CASSLLGQAGNIQYF
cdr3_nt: TGTGCCAGCAGTTTATTGGGACAGGCGGGAAACATTCAGTACTTC

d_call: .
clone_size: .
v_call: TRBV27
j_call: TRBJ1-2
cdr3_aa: CASSLYRGGADYGYTF
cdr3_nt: TGTGCCAGCAGTTTATACCGAGGGGGTGCAGACTATGGCTACACCTTC

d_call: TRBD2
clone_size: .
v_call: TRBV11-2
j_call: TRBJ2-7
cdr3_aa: CASSQGLAGGRIYEQYF
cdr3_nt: TGTGCCAGCAGCCAAGGACTAGCGGGAGGGCGAATCTACGAGCAGTACTTC

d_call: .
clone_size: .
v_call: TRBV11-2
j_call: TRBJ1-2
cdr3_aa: CASSSVRVYLHGYTF
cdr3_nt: TGTGCAAGCAGCTCGGTCAGGGTGTATCTTCATGGCTACACCTTC

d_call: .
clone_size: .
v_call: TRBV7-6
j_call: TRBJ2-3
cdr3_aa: CASSLSPSTDTQYF
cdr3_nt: TGTGCCAGCAGCTTAAGTCCTAGCACAGATACGCAGTATTTT

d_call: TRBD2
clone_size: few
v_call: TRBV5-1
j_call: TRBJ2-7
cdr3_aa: CASSLEASGPGEQYF
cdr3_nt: TGCGCCAGCAGCTTGGAGGCTAGCGGGCCTGGCGAGCAGTACTTC

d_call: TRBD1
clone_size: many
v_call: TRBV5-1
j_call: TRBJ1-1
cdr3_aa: CASSGDRASYTEAFF
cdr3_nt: TGCGCCAGCAGCGGGGACAGGGCGAGTTACACTGAAGCTTTCTTT

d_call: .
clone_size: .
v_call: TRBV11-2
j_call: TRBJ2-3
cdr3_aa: CTGSFDSALQYF
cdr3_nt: TGTACCGGCAGCTTCGACTCAGCATTGCAATATTTT

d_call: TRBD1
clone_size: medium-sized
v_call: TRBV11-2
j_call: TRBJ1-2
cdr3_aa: CASSLGTGDGYTF
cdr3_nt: TGTGCCAGCAGCTTAGGGACAGGGGATGGCTACACCTTC

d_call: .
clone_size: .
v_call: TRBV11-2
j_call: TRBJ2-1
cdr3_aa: CASSQDGQRNERLF
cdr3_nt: TGTGCCAGCAGTCAAGATGGACAGAGGAATGAGCGGTTGTTC

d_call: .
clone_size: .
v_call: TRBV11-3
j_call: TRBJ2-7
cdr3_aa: CGSSLEPGGAWVQYF
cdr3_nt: TGTGGCAGCAGCTTAGAACCGGGCGGGGCCTGGGTGCAATACTTC

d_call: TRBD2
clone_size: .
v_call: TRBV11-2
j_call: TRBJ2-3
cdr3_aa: CSSSPGLAGLDTQYF
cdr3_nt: TGTTCCAGCAGCCCAGGACTAGCGGGACTAGATACGCAGTATTTT

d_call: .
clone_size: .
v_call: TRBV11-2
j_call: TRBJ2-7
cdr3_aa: CTISSGTMGEQYF
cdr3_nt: TGTACCATCAGCTCCGGGACAATGGGTGAGCAGTACTTC

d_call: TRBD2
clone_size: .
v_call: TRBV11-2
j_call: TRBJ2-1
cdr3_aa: CASSLELAGSWEQFF
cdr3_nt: TGTGCCAGCAGCTTAGAACTAGCGGGGAGTTGGGAGCAGTTCTTC

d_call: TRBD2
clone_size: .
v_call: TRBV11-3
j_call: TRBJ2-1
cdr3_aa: CISSLGAGGFEQFF
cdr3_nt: TGTATCAGCAGCTTAGGCGCGGGAGGATTCGAGCAGTTCTTC

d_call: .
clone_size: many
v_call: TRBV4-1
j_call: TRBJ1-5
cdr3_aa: CASSQQDGRNQPQHF
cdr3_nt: TGCGCCAGCAGCCAGCAGGACGGACGCAATCAGCCCCAGCATTTT

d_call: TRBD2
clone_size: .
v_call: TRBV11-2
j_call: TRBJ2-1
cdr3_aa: CASGQTSGASNEQFF
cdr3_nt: TGTGCCAGCGGGCAGACTAGCGGAGCTTCCAATGAGCAGTTCTTC

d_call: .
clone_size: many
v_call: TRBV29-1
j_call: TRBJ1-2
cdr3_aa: CSAGTGNYGCTF
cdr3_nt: .

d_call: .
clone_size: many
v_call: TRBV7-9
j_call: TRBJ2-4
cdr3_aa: CASSPGLAAKNIQYF
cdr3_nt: TGTGCCAGCAGCCCGGGGCTAGCGGCCAAAAACATTCAGTACTTC

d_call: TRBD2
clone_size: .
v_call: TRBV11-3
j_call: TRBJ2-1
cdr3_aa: CASSLGTSGKLEEFF
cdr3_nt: TGTGCCAGCAGCTTAGGAACTAGCGGAAAGCTCGAGGAGTTCTTC

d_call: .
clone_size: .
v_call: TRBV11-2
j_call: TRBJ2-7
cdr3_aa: CASSPQRFSPYEHYF
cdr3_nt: TGTGCCAGCAGCCCCCAGAGGTTTAGCCCCTACGAGCACTACTTC

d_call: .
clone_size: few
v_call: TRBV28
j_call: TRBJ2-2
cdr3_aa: CASSPVRGGANTGELFF
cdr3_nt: TGTGCCAGCAGCCCTGTGAGGGGCGGGGCGAACACCGGGGAGCTGTTTTTT

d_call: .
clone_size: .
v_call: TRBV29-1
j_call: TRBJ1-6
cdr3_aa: CSIEVGKNSPLHF
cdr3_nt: TGTAGCATTGAGGTTGGGAAAAATTCACCCCTCCACTTT

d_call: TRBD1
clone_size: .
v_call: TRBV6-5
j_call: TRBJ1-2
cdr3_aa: CASSYSRTGGYGYSF
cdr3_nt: TGTGCCAGCAGTTACTCGAGGACAGGGGGCTATGGCTACAGCTTC

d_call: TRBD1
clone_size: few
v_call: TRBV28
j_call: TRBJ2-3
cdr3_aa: CASSVPGQGGDTQYF
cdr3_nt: TGTGCCAGCAGTGTACCGGGACAGGGAGGGGATACGCAGTATTTT

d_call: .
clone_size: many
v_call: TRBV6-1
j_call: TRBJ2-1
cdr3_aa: CASSEYTSSYNEQFF
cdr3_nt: TGTGCCAGCAGTGAATACACCAGCTCCTACAATGAGCAGTTCTTC

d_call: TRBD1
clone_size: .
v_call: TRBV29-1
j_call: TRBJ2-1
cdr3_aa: CSVQTVTGDDNEQFF
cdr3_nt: TGCAGCGTTCAAACCGTGACAGGGGACGACAATGAGCAGTTCTTT

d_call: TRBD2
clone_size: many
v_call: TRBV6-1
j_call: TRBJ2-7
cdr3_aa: CASRTSGSYEQYF
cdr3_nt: TGTGCCAGCCGGACTAGCGGCTCCTACGAGCAGTACTTC

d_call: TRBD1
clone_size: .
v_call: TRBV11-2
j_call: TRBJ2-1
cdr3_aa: CTSSSRDRVLDEQFF
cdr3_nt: TGTACCAGCAGCTCCAGGGACAGGGTCCTGGATGAGCAGTTCTTC

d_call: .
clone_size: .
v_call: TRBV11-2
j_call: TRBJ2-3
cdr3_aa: CARSLVGSTDTQYF
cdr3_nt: TGTGCCAGGAGTTTAGTTGGAAGCACAGATACGCAGTATTTT

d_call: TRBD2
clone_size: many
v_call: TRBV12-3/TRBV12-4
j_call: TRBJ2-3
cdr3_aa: CASLQREGDTQYF
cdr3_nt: TGTGCCAGTCTCCAGCGGGAGGGGGATACGCAGTATTTT

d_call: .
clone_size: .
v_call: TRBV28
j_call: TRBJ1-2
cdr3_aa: CASSPEGYKIYIGYTF
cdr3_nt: TGTGCCAGCAGTCCTGAGGGCTACAAAATCTATATTGGCTACACCTTC

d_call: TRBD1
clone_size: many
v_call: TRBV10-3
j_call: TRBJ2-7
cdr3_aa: CAIRPPGQGAQQYF
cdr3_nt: TGTGCCATCAGGCCCCCGGGACAGGGGGCACAGCAGTACTTC

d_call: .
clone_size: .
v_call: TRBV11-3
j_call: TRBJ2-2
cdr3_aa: CASSFNRNTGELFF
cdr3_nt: TGTGCCAGCAGCTTTAACAGGAACACCGGGGAGCTGTTTTTT

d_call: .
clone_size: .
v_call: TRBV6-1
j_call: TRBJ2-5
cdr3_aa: CASSDFWRARLAQETHYF
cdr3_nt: TGTGCCAGCAGTGATTTTTGGAGGGCCCGTTTGGCCCAAGAGACCCATTACTTC

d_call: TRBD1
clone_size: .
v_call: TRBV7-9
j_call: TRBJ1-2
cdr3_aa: CANSETGDSYGYTF
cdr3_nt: TGTGCCAACAGCGAAACAGGGGACTCATATGGCTACACCTTC